This entry is about one T cell receptor beta chain. Its antigen is currently unknown. The CDR3 is 15 amino acids. With 1 base removed from V and 0 bases from J, the gap between germline ends came to 6 bases. The germline V gene encodes CDR1 LGHNA and CDR2 YSLEER. The sample belongs to a study of somatic mutations in cytotoxic T cells in rheumatoid arthritis. Turning to the study itself: In some cases, T-cell populations stained with V beta antibodies were flow-sorted at nearly 100% purity, and these included V beta1+ cells sequenced for TCRB. Study-wide results and limits: Rheumatoid arthritis patients were compared with age-matched healthy controls, and their CD8+ T-cell clonality did not differ significantly. Rising age went with increasing CD8+ clonality in rheumatoid arthritis patients; healthy controls showed no such increase. Researchers did not know the antigen targets of the expanded CD8+ clones.

Method: immunoSEQ multiplex PCR; TCRdb's copy keeps in-frame clones and lacks some. The table has thousands of clones, more than 85% seen once. Input material: CD8+ T cells sorted from blood. The rearrangement joins TRBV4-3 to TRBJ1-4; unclear D gene. This TCR derives from a woman aged 18-29 years with rheumatoid arthritis. CDR3 coding DNA: TGCGCCAGCAGCCAAGTCTATGCAACTAATGAAAAACTGTTTTTT. Translated, it gives CASSQVYATNEKLFF.